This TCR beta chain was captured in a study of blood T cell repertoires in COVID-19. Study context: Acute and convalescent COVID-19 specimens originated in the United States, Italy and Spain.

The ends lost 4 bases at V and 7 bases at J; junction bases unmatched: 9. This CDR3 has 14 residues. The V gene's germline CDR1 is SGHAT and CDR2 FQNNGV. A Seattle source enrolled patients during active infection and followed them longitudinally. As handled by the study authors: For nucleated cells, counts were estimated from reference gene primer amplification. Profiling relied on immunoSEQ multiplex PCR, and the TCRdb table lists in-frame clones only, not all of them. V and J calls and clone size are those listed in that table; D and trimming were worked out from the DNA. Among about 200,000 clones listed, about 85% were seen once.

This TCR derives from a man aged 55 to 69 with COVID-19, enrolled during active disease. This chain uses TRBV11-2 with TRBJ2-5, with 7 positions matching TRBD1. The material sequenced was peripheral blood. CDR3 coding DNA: TGTGCCAGCAGCTCTAGGGGGCTGACGCGGACCCAGTACTTC. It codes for CASSSRGLTRTQYF.